The 32 T cell receptor beta chains below come from one sample, sequenced in a study of cytomegalovirus exposure and HLA in healthy donors. The primer mix had 60 Vbeta and 13 Jbeta primers. The table came from immunoSEQ multiplex PCR; TCRdb's copy has only in-frame clones and leaves some out. This table holds 100,000 to 150,000 clones, approximately 78% found once. Specimen: PBMCs. Receptors were obtained from a woman between 35 and 50 years old in good health and CMV-seropositive.

The chain links TRBV27 to TRBJ2-3, with 14 bases fitting TRBD2. The CDR3 has 17 residues. V gave up 5 bases and J gave up 7 bases; unmatched junction bases: 11. Germline loops: CDR1 MNHEY, CDR2 SMNVEV (reference sequence). This chain's CDR3 is CASSPAPGTSGGYTQYF. CDR3 DNA sequence: TGTGCCAGCAGTCCCGCCCCAGGGACTAGCGGGGGATATACGCAGTATTTT.

The V and J genes are TRBV18 and TRBJ2-2; 8 nucleotides align to TRBD2. J gave up 2 bases and V 1 base, and 6 bases lay outside the gene matches. Per the germline V gene, CDR1 is KGHSH and CDR2 is LQKENI. The CDR3 consists of 17 residues. Here the CDR3 DNA reads TGTGCCAGCTCACCACGAGGCGGGGGGTCCAACACCGGGGAGCTGTTTTTT. This encodes CASSPRGGGSNTGELFF.

The gene calls are TRBV19 and TRBJ1-4; no clear D. In germline, CDR1 is LNHDA, CDR2 SQIVND (reference sequence). The CDR3 has 16 amino acids. V shed 9 bases and J shed 0 bases, with 17 bases lying between them. The CDR3 region has the DNA TGTGCCAGCACTCGGAGGGCCCAAACAACTAATGAAAAACTGTTTTTT. This encodes CASTRRAQTTNEKLFF.

This clone was seen only a few times. The chain has TRBV30 and TRBJ2-5, with a possible D match to TRBD2 (6 bases). The CDR3 runs 15 residues. CDR1 is GTSNPN and CDR2 is SVGIG in the germline V gene (reference sequence). The ends were cut back, 0 bases at V and 5 bases at J, with 16 bases in the middle. The CDR3 sequence is CAWSVAGGARETQYF. CDR3 DNA: TGTGCCTGGAGTGTTGCCGGCGGGGCTAGGGAGACCCAGTACTTC.

Of note for this clone: Different DNA sequences within this sample yield the same CDR3. The chain joins TRBV27 to TRBJ2-7; 7 bases are shared with TRBD2. The CDR3 loop spans 14 amino acids. Germline V lookup: CDR1 MNHEY, CDR2 SMNVEV (reference sequence). V shed 2 bases, J shed 0 bases, and the junction held 1 base outside the gene matches. CDR3 in amino acids: CASSLGGSSYEQYF. The CDR3 DNA reads as TGTGCCAGCAGTTTAGGCGGGAGCTCCTACGAGCAGTACTTC.

The chain couples TRBV29-1 to TRBJ1-3; D gene ambiguous. V lost 6 bases, J lost 3 bases, and 15 bases lay in between. Germline V lookup: CDR1 SQVTM, CDR2 ANQGSEA. This CDR3 has 14 amino acids. The CDR3 DNA follows: TGCAGCGTCCGAAGACAAGAAGGTGGAAACACCATATATTTT. This gives the protein CSVRRQEGGNTIYF.

A note on this clone: The CDR3 carries no conserved terminal phenylalanine or tryptophan, so it likely arises from a read error. The chain carries TRBV5-1 and TRBJ2-7; TRBD2 agrees at 13 bases. Looked up from germline, CDR1 is SGHRS and CDR2 is YFSETQ. J lost 2 bases, V lost 0 bases, and 8 bases had no gene match. This CDR3 spans 18 amino acids. In nucleotides, the CDR3 is TGCGCCAGCAGCTTGGAAGGGACTAGCGGGATCAATCCCTACGAGCAGTACTCC. This encodes CASSLEGTSGINPYEQYS.

This clone occurred once. CDR3: CASSLSTSGRVREQFF. The CDR3 DNA follows: TGCGCCAGCAGCTTGTCGACTAGCGGGAGAGTACGTGAGCAGTTCTTC. The chain uses TRBV5-1 and TRBJ2-1; TRBD2 matches 12 bases. Looked up from germline, CDR1 is SGHRS and CDR2 is YFSETQ. The ends lost 1 base at V and 9 bases at J; junction bases unmatched: 8. The CDR3 is 16 amino acids.

CDR3 sequence: CASSLESSINQPQHF. The CDR3 bases are TGTGCCAGCAGCTTAGAGTCCTCTATCAATCAGCCCCAGCATTTT. The chain links TRBV7-2 to TRBJ1-5, with D unresolved. The germline V and J ends were trimmed by 1 base and 3 bases, with 10 bases remaining between them. CDR3 length equals 15 residues. Per germline, CDR1 SGHTA and CDR2 FQGNSA.

The chain uses TRBV6-1 and TRBJ1-4; D unresolved. The CDR3 length is 13 residues. The V gene lost 7 bases and the J gene lost 5 bases, with 11 bases spanning the gap. The V gene's germline CDR1 is MNHNS and CDR2 SASEGT. The CDR3 sequence is CASTAALNEKLFF. The CDR3 nucleotides read TGTGCCAGCACGGCGGCCCTCAATGAAAAACTGTTTTTT.

The V and J genes are TRBV7-3 and TRBJ2-5; TRBD2 aligns across 9 bases. The CDR3 extends over 16 amino acids. From germline, CDR1 is SGHTA and CDR2 FQGTGA. The V segment lost 3 bases and the J segment 1 base; nucleotides outside the gene matches: 6. The CDR3 DNA follows: TGTGCCAGCAGCTTTGGGGGCGGGGGGGCCCAAGAGACCCAGTACTTC. Amino acid sequence: CASSFGGGGAQETQYF.

This clone occurred a few times. The chain links TRBV7-9 to TRBJ1-2; tentative D call: TRBD1 (5 bases). Germline CDR1 SEHNR, CDR2 FQNEAQ (reference sequence). Trimming left V 5 bases short and J 8 bases short, with 21 bases between. The length of the CDR3 is 15 residues. CDR3 sequence reads: CASSAGTGPTEGYTF. CDR3 DNA: TGTGCCAGCAGCGCGGGAACGGGGCCAACGGAGGGCTACACCTTC.

The rearrangement joins TRBV9 to TRBJ1-2, with 7 bases identical to TRBD1. This CDR3 has 13 amino acids. CDR1 is SGDLS, CDR2 YYNGEE, per germline. The ends lost 5 bases at V and 7 bases at J; junction bases unmatched: 8. In DNA, the CDR3 is TGTGCCAGCAGGCCACAGGGGTTTGGTGGCTACACCTTC. Translating gives CASRPQGFGGYTF.

The rearrangement links TRBV27 to TRBJ2-7; D may be TRBD1 (6 bases). This CDR3 region has 18 residues. CDR1 is MNHEY and CDR2 is SMNVEV in the germline V gene (reference sequence). V was shortened by 4 bases and J by 0 bases, with 22 bases between the two germline ends. The CDR3 region is CASSSRGGYRDGSYEQYF. CDR3 sequence (DNA): TGTGCCAGCAGTTCTAGAGGGGGTTACCGGGACGGCTCCTACGAGCAGTACTTC.

The rearrangement links TRBV19 to TRBJ2-3; 8 positions agree with TRBD1. This CDR3 spans 13 amino acids. After removal of 4 bases from V and 6 bases from J, the junction contained 3 bases not matched to a gene. The germline CDR1 and CDR2 sequences are LNHDA and SQIVND (reference sequence). CDR3 residues: CASSTQGADTQYF. Written as DNA, the CDR3 is TGTGCCAGTAGTACCCAGGGGGCCGATACGCAGTATTTT.

This chain joins TRBV6-1 and TRBJ2-7; maybe TRBD1 (6 bases). This CDR3 is built from 14 residues. The germline V and J ends were trimmed by 1 base and 3 bases, with 10 bases remaining between them. Per the germline V gene, CDR1 is MNHNS and CDR2 is SASEGT. DNA of the CDR3: TGTGCCAGCAGTGAAGTGGGGACAATCTACGAGCAGTACTTC. It encodes CASSEVGTIYEQYF.

The gene calls are TRBV5-1 and TRBJ2-1, with D maybe TRBD1 (5 bases). This CDR3 spans 13 amino acids. The germline V and J ends were trimmed by 4 bases and 9 bases, with 14 bases remaining between them. Germline V lookup: CDR1 SGHRS, CDR2 YFSETQ. The CDR3 DNA follows: TGCGCCAGCAGCGCCAGGGATAAGAGTGAGCAGTTCTTC. Protein product: CASSARDKSEQFF.

The rearrangement joins TRBV7-9 to TRBJ2-5, with TRBD2 identical over 11 bases. The germline CDR1 and CDR2 sequences are SEHNR and FQNEAQ (reference sequence). V was pared by 6 bases and J by 4 bases, with 7 bases of the junction left unmatched. The CDR3 has 15 residues. CDR3 nucleotides: TGTGCCAGCAGTCGATCCGGGACTAGCGGAGAGACCCAGTACTTC. Translation gives CASSRSGTSGETQYF.

The chain uses TRBV6-5 and TRBJ1-5; TRBD1 agrees at 10 bases. The length of the CDR3 is 15 residues. Germline trimming cut 0 bases from V and 4 bases from J; bases unmatched to any gene: 0. Germline CDR1 MNHEY, CDR2 SVGAGI. This chain's CDR3 is CASSYSGQGNQPQHF. The DNA of the CDR3 is TGTGCCAGCAGTTACTCGGGACAGGGGAATCAGCCCCAGCATTTT.

This clone was recorded only once. The V and J genes are TRBV27 and TRBJ2-3; tentative D call: TRBD1 (5 bases). Trimming took off 2 bases at V and 8 bases at J, with 17 bases between the two ends. Germline V CDR1 and CDR2: MNHEY, SMNVEV (reference sequence). The CDR3 totals 15 residues. The CDR3 spells CASSLVSGLRVTQYF. The CDR3 region has the DNA TGTGCCAGCAGTTTAGTATCAGGGCTTCGAGTTACGCAGTATTTT.

This chain connects TRBV7-9 to TRBJ2-7; TRBD1 is a possible D gene (6 bases). Germline V gives CDR1 SEHNR, CDR2 FQNEAQ (reference sequence). This CDR3 has 13 amino acids. Trimming removed 5 bases at V and 7 bases at J, with 15 bases between. The CDR3 here is CASSPRQVLEQYF. CDR3 nucleotides: TGTGCCAGCAGCCCCCGACAGGTTCTTGAGCAGTACTTC. Filled out from reference TRBV7-9 and TRBJ2-7, the complete variable domain reads DTGVSQNPRHKITKRGQNVTFRCDPISEHNRLYWYRQTLGQGPEFLTYFQNEAQLEKSRLLSDRFSAERPKGSFSTLEIQRTEQGDSAMYLCASSPRQVLEQYFGPGTRLTVT.

This clone has a single count. V gene TRBV6-5 combines with J gene TRBJ1-2; 7 bases line up with TRBD1. The CDR3 loop spans 15 amino acids. Germline V CDR1 and CDR2: MNHEY, SVGAGI. J gave up 2 bases and V 0 bases, and 3 bases lay outside the gene matches. The DNA for the CDR3 is TGTGCCAGCAGTTACTCGAGAGGGGGCAACTATGGCTACACCTTC. Its protein product is CASSYSRGGNYGYTF.

The chain recombines TRBV25-1 with TRBJ2-3; D is perhaps TRBD2 (6 bases). With 4 bases removed from V and 1 base from J, the gap between germline ends came to 12 bases. The CDR3 loop spans 15 amino acids. Germline CDR1 and CDR2: MGHDK and SYGVNS. CDR3 DNA: TGTGCCAGCAGTGGTCCTAGCGCGGGCACAGATACGCAGTATTTT. Protein: CASSGPSAGTDTQYF.

This clone was seen once. V usage is TRBV5-4 and J usage is TRBJ1-1, with D possibly being TRBD1 (5 bases). This CDR3 region has 14 residues. V was cut by 2 bases and J by 1 base, with 9 bases left in between. The germline CDR1 and CDR2 sequences are SGHNT and YYREEE (reference sequence). The CDR3 is CASSLTDRNTEAFF. The CDR3 region has the DNA TGTGCCAGCAGCTTAACAGACAGGAACACTGAAGCTTTCTTT.

The gene calls are TRBV18 and TRBJ2-4; possible D gene TRBD1, 5 bases. The CDR3 sequence is 15 residues long. Trimming took off 3 bases at V and 0 bases at J, with 9 bases between the two ends. The germline CDR1 and CDR2 sequences are KGHSH and LQKENI. The CDR3 loop reads CASSPDTLAKNIQYF. CDR3 coding DNA: TGTGCCAGCTCACCGGACACGCTAGCCAAAAACATTCAGTACTTC.

The DNA of the CDR3 is TGCAGCGTTTTGGGACAGGGGGCGCGGGAGACCCAGTACTTC. It is translated as CSVLGQGARETQYF. The chain uses TRBV29-1 and TRBJ2-5, with 12 bases that match TRBD1. The germline V gene has CDR1 SQVTM and CDR2 ANQGSEA. The CDR3 is made up of 14 amino acids. The V segment lost 5 bases and the J segment 5 bases; nucleotides outside the gene matches: 6.

There are a few counts of this clone. The chain recombines TRBV19 with TRBJ1-1; 7 nucleotides align to TRBD1. Germline CDR1 and CDR2: LNHDA and SQIVND (reference sequence). The CDR3 is made up of 16 amino acids. The junction had 14 bases not matched to a gene; V was cut back by 5 bases and J by 5 bases. CDR3: CASSPTIAGGRTEAFF. The CDR3, as DNA: TGTGCCAGTAGTCCAACCATCGCAGGGGGTCGGACTGAAGCTTTCTTT. Based on the CDR3 plus reference TRBV19 and TRBJ1-1, the full variable domain is DGGITQSPKYLFRKEGQNVTLSCEQNLNHDAMYWYRQDPGQGLRLIYYSQIVNDFQKGDIAEGYSVSREKKESFPLTVTSAQKNPTAFYLCASSPTIAGGRTEAFFGQGTRLTVV.

This clone has just a few counts. The J gene is TRBJ1-5, the V gene TRBV6-6, with 10 bases identical to TRBD1. The V and J ends lost 6 bases and 5 bases, in that order; junction bases with no gene match: 7. The CDR3 length is 15 residues. CDR1 is MNHNY, CDR2 SVGAGI, per germline (reference sequence). The CDR3: CASSPRDRGDQPQHF. As DNA, the CDR3 is TGTGCCAGCAGCCCCCGGGACAGGGGAGATCAGCCCCAGCATTTT.

This clone was observed once. The chain combines TRBV7-3 with TRBJ2-1; TRBD2 matches at 11 bases. This CDR3 has 15 amino acids. J lost 3 bases, V lost 4 bases, and 2 bases had no gene match. Germline V gives CDR1 SGHTA, CDR2 FQGTGA. CDR3 protein: CASSYLAGGYNEQFF. CDR3 in DNA: TGTGCCAGCAGCTACCTAGCGGGGGGCTACAATGAGCAGTTCTTC.

This clone counts as large. This chain joins TRBV4-3 and TRBJ2-1; 7 bases are shared with TRBD2. The germline gives CDR1 LGHNA, CDR2 YSLEER. The CDR3 runs to 17 residues. Germline trimming cut 0 bases from V and 5 bases from J; bases unmatched to any gene: 10. The CDR3 sequence: CASSQDPSGVPNNEQFF. The CDR3 DNA sequence: TGCGCCAGCAGCCAAGATCCCAGCGGGGTCCCGAACAATGAGCAGTTCTTC.

V is TRBV2 and J is TRBJ1-1; a weak D match, TRBD1 (6 bases). This CDR3 comprises 14 residues. Trimming took 5 bases from V and 7 from J, leaving 17 bases between them. CDR1 and CDR2 (germline): SNHLY, FYNNEI. CDR3 nucleotides: TGTGCCAGCAGTCTTGACAGGCTGTCCGGTGAAGCTTTCTTT. It encodes CASSLDRLSGEAFF.

The gene calls are TRBV6-5 and TRBJ1-1, with 9 bases aligning to TRBD1. Germline CDR1 reads MNHEY; CDR2 reads SVGAGI. J was trimmed by 4 bases and V by 2 bases; bases with no gene match: 5. The CDR3 length is 15 residues. CDR3: CASSYDRGQGTEAFF. CDR3 nucleotide sequence: TGTGCCAGCAGTTACGACAGGGGACAGGGCACTGAAGCTTTCTTT.